This T cell receptor (beta chain) was retrieved from a study of beta chain features in type 1 diabetes. The study's findings and limits: Patients with type 1 diabetes showed fewer VDJ junction insertions and more deletions. Shorter TCRB CDR3s, moderately but significantly so, marked every one of the four CD4+ subsets in Type 1 diabetes patients.

In regard to this clone: Its antigen remains unidentified.

From germline, CDR1 is DFQATT and CDR2 SNEGSKA (reference sequence). Trimming removed 6 bases at V and 7 bases at J, with 7 bases between. This CDR3 is built from 10 residues. Reverse transcribing all isolated RNA meant expressed TCRB transcripts were sequenced. The repertoire was sequenced with immunoSEQ multiplex PCR; TCRdb's copy has only in-frame clones and lacks some. Found here are about 350,000 clones, around 19% of them singletons; the top ten hold approximately 0.043%. It was via CD45RO/CCR7/CD25/CD127/CD95/CD27 that CD4+ naive, central memory, regulatory and stem cell-like memory cells were sorted.

V and J are TRBV20-1 and TRBJ2-1; D call uncertain. The receptor was isolated from a woman aged 18 to 35 in good health. The sample comprised naive CD4+ T cells from blood. CDR3 sequence: CSAIGNEQFF. In DNA, the CDR3 is TGCAGTGCCATCGGGAATGAGCAGTTCTTC.